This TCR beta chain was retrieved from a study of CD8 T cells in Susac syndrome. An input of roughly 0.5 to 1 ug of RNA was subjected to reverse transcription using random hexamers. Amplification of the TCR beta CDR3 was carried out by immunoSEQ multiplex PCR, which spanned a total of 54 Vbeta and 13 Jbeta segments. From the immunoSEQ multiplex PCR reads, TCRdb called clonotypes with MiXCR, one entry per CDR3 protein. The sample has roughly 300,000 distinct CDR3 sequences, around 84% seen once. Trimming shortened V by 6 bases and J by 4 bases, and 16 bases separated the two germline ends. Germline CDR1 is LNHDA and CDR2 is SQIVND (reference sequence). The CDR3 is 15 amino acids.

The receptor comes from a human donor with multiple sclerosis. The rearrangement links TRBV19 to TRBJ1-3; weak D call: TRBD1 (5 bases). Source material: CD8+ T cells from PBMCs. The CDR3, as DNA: TGTGCCAGTAGCCTCGGACACCTCGAAGGAAACACCATATATTTT. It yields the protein CASSLGHLEGNTIYF.